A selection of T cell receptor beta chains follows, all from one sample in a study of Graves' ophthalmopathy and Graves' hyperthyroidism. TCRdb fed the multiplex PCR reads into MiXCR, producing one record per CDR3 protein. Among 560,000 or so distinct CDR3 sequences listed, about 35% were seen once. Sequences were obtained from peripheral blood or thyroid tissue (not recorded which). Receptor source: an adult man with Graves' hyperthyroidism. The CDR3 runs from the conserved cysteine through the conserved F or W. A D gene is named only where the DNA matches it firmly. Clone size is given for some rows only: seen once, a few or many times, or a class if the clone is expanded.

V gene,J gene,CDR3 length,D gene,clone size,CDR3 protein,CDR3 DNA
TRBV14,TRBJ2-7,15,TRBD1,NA,CASSQEGTGYYEQYF,TGTGCCAGCAGCCAAGAGGGGACAGGATACTACGAGCAGTACTTC
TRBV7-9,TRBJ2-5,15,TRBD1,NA,CASSEVAGGQETQYF,TGTGCCAGCAGTGAGGTGGCAGGGGGCCAAGAGACCCAGTACTTC
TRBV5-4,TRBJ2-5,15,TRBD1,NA,CASSLTDRGQETQYF,TGTGCCAGCAGCTTGACCGACAGGGGGCAAGAGACCCAGTACTTC
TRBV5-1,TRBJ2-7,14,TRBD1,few,CASSLGDSSNEQYF,TGCGCCAGCAGCCTGGGGGACAGTAGCAACGAGCAGTACTTC
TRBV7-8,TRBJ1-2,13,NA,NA,CASSLAEGNGYTF,TGTGCCAGCAGCTTAGCGGAGGGGAATGGCTACACCTTC
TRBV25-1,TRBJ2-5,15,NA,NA,CARAGTLQYQETQYF,TGTGCCAGAGCCGGGACACTACAATATCAAGAGACCCAGTACTTC
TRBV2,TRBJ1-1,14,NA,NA,CASSSFGADTEAFF,TGTGCCAGCAGTAGCTTCGGGGCGGACACTGAAGCTTTCTTT
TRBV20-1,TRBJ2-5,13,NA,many,CSVPRELGETQYF,TGCAGTGTTCCGAGGGAGCTTGGAGAGACCCAGTACTTC
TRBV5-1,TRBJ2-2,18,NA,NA,CASSFLIGRTQNTGELFF,TGCGCCAGCAGCTTTCTAATAGGCCGGACACAAAACACCGGGGAGCTGTTTTTT
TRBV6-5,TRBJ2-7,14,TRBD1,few,CASSRTGESNEQYF,TGTGCCAGCAGTCGGACAGGGGAGTCTAACGAGCAGTACTTC
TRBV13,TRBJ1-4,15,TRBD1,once,CASRPAGTGNEKLFF,TGTGCCAGCAGACCCGCCGGGACAGGGAATGAAAAACTGTTTTTT
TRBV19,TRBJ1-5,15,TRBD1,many,CASSNTGASFQPQHF,TGTGCCAGTAGCAATACAGGGGCCTCCTTTCAGCCCCAGCATTTT
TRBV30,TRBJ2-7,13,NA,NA,CAWSRDVFYEQYF,TGTGCCTGGAGCCGGGACGTATTCTACGAGCAGTACTTC
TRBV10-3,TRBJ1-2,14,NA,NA,CASGSRGEDYGYTF,TGTGCCAGCGGGTCGAGGGGGGAGGACTATGGCTACACCTTC
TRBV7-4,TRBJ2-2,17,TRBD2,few,CASSPGLAGTNTGELFF,TGTGCCAGCAGCCCCGGACTAGCGGGAACGAACACCGGGGAGCTGTTTTTT
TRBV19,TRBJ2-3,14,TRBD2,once,CASSISGGDDTQYF,TGTGCCAGTAGTATTTCGGGAGGAGACGATACGCAGTATTTT
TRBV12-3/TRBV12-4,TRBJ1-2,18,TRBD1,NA,CASSTLRQGRGRVYGYTF,TGTGCCAGCAGTACCCTAAGACAGGGAAGGGGTCGTGTCTATGGCTACACCTTC
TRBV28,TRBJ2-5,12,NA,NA,CASGKRAETQYF,TGTGCCAGTGGCAAGAGAGCGGAGACCCAGTACTTC
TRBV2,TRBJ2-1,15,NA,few,CASRYTTGTYNEQFF,TGTGCCAGCAGGTATACTACGGGCACCTACAATGAGCAGTTCTTC
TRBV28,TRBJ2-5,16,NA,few,CASTMRGRQVGETQYF,TGTGCCAGCACCATGAGGGGCAGGCAAGTAGGAGAGACCCAGTACTTC
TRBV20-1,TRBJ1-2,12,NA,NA,CSAFQGSGGYTF,TGCAGTGCCTTTCAGGGGTCTGGTGGCTACACCTTC
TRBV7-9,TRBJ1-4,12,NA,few,CASGDPNEKLFF,TGTGCCAGCGGGGACCCTAATGAAAAACTGTTTTTT
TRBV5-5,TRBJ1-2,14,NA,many,CASAPGGSNYGYTF,TGTGCCAGCGCACCCGGGGGGTCTAACTATGGCTACACCTTC
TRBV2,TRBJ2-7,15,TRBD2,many,CASRGLFGTGGEQYF,TGTGCCAGCAGGGGACTGTTCGGGACGGGGGGCGAGCAGTACTTC
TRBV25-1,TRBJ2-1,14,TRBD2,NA,CASRVSGGDNEQFF,TGTGCCAGCAGGGTTAGCGGGGGTGACAATGAGCAGTTCTTC
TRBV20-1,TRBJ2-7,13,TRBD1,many,CSARAGQGGEQYF,TGCAGTGCTAGAGCTGGACAGGGGGGGGAGCAGTACTTC
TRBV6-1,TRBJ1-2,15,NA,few,CASSETRRGIGGYTF,TGTGCCAGCAGTGAAACGCGGCGGGGAATCGGCGGCTACACCTTC
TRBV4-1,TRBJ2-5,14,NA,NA,CASSQDWVGETQYF,TGCGCCAGCAGCCAAGATTGGGTGGGAGAGACCCAGTACTTC
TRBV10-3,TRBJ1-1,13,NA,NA,CAINPPENTEAFF,TGTGCCATCAACCCACCGGAGAACACTGAAGCTTTCTTT
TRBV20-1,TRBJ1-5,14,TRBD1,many,CSASGQGIYQPQHF,TGCAGTGCTTCTGGACAGGGAATTTACCAGCCCCAGCATTTT
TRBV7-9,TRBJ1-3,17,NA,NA,CASSLRRQGGSGSTIYF,TGTGCCAGCAGCTTACGGCGGCAGGGCGGCTCTGGAAGCACCATATATTTT
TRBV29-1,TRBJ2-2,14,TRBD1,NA,CSVETGQRTGELFF,TGCAGCGTTGAAACGGGACAGAGAACCGGGGAGCTGTTTTTT
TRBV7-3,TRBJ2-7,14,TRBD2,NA,CASSRIGDYPGTTF,TGTGCCAGCAGCCGCATAGGAGACTATCCCGGGACTACCTTC
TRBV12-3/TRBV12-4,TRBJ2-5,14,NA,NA,CASSLAGLPETQYF,TGTGCCAGCAGTTTAGCGGGACTTCCAGAGACCCAGTACTTC
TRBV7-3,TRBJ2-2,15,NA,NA,CASSLTGDDTGELVF,TGTGCCAGCAGCTTAACGGGGGACGACACCGGGGAGCTGGTTTTT
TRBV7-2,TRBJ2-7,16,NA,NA,CASSLSVGRGDYEQYF,TGTGCCAGCAGCCTAAGCGTCGGCAGGGGGGACTACGAGCAGTACTTC
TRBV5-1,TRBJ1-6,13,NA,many,CASSLGRASPLHF,TGCGCCAGCAGCCTGGGGCGCGCGAGTCCCCTCCACTTT
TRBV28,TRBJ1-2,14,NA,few,CASSFLVAGEGYTF,TGTGCCAGCAGTTTCCTTGTGGCAGGGGAAGGCTACACCTTC
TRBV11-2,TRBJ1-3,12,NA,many,CASSSSSNTIYF,TGTGCCAGCAGCTCTTCGAGCAACACCATATATTTT
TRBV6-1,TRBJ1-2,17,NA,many,CASSEFGTAPLNYGYTF,TGTGCCAGCAGTGAATTTGGGACGGCGCCCCTTAACTATGGCTACACCTTC
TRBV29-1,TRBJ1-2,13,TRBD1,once,CSVAGQGHYGYTF,TGCAGCGTTGCGGGACAGGGGCACTATGGCTACACCTTC
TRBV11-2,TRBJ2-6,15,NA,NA,CASSQDNRRTNVLTF,TGTGCCAGCAGCCAAGATAACAGGAGGACCAACGTCCTGACTTTC
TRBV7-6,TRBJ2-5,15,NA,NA,CASSLVASDQETQYF,TGTGCCAGCAGCTTAGTAGCTAGCGACCAAGAGACCCAGTACTTC
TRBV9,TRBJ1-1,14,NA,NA,CASSGDKENTEAFF,TGTGCCAGCAGCGGGGACAAGGAGAACACTGAAGCTTTCTTT
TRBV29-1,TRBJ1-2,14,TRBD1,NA,CSARATGGVDGYTF,TGCAGCGCCCGAGCCACAGGGGGTGTAGATGGCTACACCTTC
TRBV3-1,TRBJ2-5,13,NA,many,CASSQTTLGTQYF,TGTGCCAGCAGCCAGACTACACTGGGGACCCAGTACTTC
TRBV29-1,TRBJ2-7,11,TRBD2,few,CSVDPGGRQYF,TGCAGCGTTGATCCGGGAGGTAGGCAGTACTTC
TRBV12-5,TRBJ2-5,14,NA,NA,CASGTETVKETQYF,TGTGCTAGTGGTACCGAGACAGTAAAAGAGACCCAGTACTTC
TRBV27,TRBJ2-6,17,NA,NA,CASSLSGRGGGANVLTF,TGTGCCAGCAGTTTATCGGGCAGGGGCGGTGGGGCCAACGTCCTGACTTTC
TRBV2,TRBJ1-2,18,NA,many,CASSEGRGGGLLNYGYTF,TGTGCCAGCAGTGAAGGACGTGGCGGGGGACTCCTTAACTATGGCTACACCTTC
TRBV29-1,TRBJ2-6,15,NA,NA,CSLVGGTSGANVLTF,TGCAGCTTGGTAGGCGGCACCTCTGGGGCCAACGTCCTGACTTTC
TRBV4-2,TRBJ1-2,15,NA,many,CASSQDITAAYGYTF,TGTGCCAGCAGCCAAGATATAACGGCAGCCTATGGCTACACCTTC
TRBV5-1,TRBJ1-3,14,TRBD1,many,CASRVTGDGNTIYF,TGCGCCAGCAGAGTGACAGGGGACGGAAACACCATATATTTT
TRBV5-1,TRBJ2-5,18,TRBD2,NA,CASSSGLAGLRYQETQYF,TGCGCCAGCAGCTCGGGACTAGCGGGACTTCGGTACCAAGAGACCCAGTACTTC
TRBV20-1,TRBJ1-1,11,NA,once,CSYDRRTEAFF,TGCAGTTACGACAGGCGGACTGAAGCTTTCTTT
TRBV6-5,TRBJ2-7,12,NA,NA,CASSYSGSEQYF,TGTGCCAGCAGTTACTCGGGAAGCGAGCAGTACTTC
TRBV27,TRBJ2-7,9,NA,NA,CASRTWGYF,TGTGCCAGCAGGACCTGGGGGTACTTC